This TCR beta chain came from a study of vaccination and CD4 T cells after COVID-19. Looking at the study overall: The convalescents, six males and four females, included two who were Hispanic. Notes on the study in general: A comparatively limited set of convalescent patients was examined, with no early post-infection timepoints. Reactive clonotype counts went from median around 20 after infection to some 40 after vaccination, nonsignificantly.

As to time point: late sampling 161 to 241 days after vaccination in three convalescent patients. As to this clonotype: The antigen is undetermined.

TCRdb reprocessed the PCR reads with MiXCR, giving one entry per CDR3 protein. The sample consists of tens of thousands of distinct CDR3 sequences, approximately 48% of them appearing once. Material: CD4+ T cells from blood, obtained about 7 months after SARS-CoV-2 vaccination. The clonotype comes from a human donor who had recovered from COVID-19.

The CDR3 loop reads CASSRPGQGAISNQPQHF. The DNA for the CDR3 is TGTGCCAGCTCCAGACCGGGACAGGGGGCGATAAGCAATCAGCCCCAGCATTTT. The chain uses TRBV6-1 and TRBJ1-5; 12 bases align to TRBD1. V lost 8 bases and J lost 1; bases outside the gene matches: 12. The germline V gene has CDR1 MNHNS and CDR2 SASEGT. The CDR3 covers 18 residues.